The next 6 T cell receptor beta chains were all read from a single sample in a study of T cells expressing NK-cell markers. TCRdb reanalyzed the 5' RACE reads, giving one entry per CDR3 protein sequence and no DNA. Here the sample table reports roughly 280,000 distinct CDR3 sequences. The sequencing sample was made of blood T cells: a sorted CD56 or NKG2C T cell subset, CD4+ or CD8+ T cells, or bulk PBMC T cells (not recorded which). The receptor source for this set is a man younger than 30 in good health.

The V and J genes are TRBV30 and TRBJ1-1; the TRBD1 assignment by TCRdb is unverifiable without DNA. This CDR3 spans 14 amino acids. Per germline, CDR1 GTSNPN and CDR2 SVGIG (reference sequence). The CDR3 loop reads CASGHSLMNTEAFF.

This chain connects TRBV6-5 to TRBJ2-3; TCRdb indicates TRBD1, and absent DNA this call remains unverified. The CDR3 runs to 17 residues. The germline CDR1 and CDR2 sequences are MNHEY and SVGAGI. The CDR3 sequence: CASSFYQRLDGQDTQYF.

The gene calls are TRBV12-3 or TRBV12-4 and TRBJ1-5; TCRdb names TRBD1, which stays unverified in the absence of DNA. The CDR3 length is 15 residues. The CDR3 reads CASSFLSGANQPQHF.

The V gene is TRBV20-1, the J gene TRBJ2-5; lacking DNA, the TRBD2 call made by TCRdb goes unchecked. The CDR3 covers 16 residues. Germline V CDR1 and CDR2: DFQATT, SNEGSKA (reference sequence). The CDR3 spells CSARGIYGRAGETQYF.

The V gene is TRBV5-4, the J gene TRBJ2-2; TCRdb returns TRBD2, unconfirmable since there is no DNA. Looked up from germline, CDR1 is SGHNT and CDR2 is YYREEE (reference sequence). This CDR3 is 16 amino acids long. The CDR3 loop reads CASSLGGGTNTGELFF.

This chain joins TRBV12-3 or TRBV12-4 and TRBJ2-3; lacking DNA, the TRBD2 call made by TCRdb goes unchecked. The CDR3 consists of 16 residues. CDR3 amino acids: CASSLGTSGSTDTQYF.